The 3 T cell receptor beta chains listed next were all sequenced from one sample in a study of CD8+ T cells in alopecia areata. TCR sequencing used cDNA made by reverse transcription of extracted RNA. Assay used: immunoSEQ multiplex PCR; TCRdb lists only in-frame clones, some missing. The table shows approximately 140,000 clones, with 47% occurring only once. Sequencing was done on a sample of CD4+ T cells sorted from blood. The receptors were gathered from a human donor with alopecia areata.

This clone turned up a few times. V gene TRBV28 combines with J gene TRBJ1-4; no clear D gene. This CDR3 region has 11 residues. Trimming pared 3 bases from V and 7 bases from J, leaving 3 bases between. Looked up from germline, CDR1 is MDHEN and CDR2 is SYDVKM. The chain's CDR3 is CASSFREKLFF. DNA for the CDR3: TGTGCCAGCAGTTTTCGTGAAAAACTGTTTTTT.

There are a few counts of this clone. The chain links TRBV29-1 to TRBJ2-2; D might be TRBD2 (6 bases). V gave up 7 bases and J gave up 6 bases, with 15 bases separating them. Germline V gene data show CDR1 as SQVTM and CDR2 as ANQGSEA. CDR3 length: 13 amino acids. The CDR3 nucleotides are TGCAGCGCCAACATAGGGGAGGCCGGGGAGCTGTTTTTT. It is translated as CSANIGEAGELFF.

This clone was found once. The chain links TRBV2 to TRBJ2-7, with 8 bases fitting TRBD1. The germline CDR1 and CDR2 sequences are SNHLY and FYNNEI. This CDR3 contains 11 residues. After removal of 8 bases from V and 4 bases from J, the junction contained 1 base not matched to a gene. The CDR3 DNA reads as TGTGCCAGCGGACAGGGATACGAGCAGTACTTC. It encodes CASGQGYEQYF.